The TCR beta chain described here comes from a study of shared clonotypes between healthy human individuals. Across the whole study: Three CD4 naive, three CD4 memory, two CD8 naive and one CD8 memory plate were used per donor.

Terminally differentiated effector memory CD45RA+ cells were left out of the naive CD8 fraction, which was CD45RO-negative and positively selected for CCR7. Assay: immunoSEQ multiplex PCR; the TCRdb copy retains only in-frame clones and omits some. The sample has some 2,100,000 clones, about 93% seen once. The CDR3 spans 14 residues. In germline, CDR1 is LGHNA, CDR2 YSLEER. The V end lost 1 base, the J end lost 7 bases, and 13 bases lay between the germline ends. Notes on the study in general: Naive subsets tended to show greater estimated richness than memory subsets.

As for this clone: Its antigen is not identified.

The TCR comes from a man aged 18 to 35 in good health. Some clones in this sample may be carry-over from other donors' samples. The V gene is TRBV4-3, the J gene TRBJ1-2, with D tentatively TRBD1 (5 bases). The sequenced sample consisted of naive CD8+ T cells from PBMCs. CDR3 residues: CASSQGRAGTGYTF. CDR3 nucleotides: TGCGCCAGCAGCCAAGGTCGGGCAGGGACTGGCTACACCTTC.